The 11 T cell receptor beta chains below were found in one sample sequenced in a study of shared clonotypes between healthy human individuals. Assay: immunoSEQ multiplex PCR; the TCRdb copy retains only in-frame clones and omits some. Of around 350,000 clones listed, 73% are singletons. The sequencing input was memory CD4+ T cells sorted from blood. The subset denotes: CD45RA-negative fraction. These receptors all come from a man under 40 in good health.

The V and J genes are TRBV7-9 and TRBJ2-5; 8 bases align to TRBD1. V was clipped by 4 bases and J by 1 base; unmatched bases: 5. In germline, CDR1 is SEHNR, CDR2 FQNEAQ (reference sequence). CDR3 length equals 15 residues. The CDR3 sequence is CASSSGTGPQETQYF. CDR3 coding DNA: TGTGCCAGCAGCTCTGGGACAGGTCCCCAAGAGACCCAGTACTTC.

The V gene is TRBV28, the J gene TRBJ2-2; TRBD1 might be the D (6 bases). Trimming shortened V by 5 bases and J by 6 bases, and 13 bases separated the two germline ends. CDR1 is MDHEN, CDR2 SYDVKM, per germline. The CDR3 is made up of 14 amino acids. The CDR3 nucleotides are TGTGCCAGCAGTACCCCCAGGGGACCCGGGGAGCTGTTTTTT. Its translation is CASSTPRGPGELFF.

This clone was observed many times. The CDR3 region has the DNA TGCGCCAGCAGCAAGGAACCAGGACTAGCGGGGACAGATACGCAGTATTTT. It translates to CASSKEPGLAGTDTQYF. The V gene is TRBV5-1, the J gene TRBJ2-3; 12 bases are a match to TRBD2. This CDR3 has 17 amino acids. Germline-derived CDR1 and CDR2 are SGHRS and YFSETQ. V lost 4 bases to trimming and J lost 3 bases; unmatched junction nucleotides: 9.

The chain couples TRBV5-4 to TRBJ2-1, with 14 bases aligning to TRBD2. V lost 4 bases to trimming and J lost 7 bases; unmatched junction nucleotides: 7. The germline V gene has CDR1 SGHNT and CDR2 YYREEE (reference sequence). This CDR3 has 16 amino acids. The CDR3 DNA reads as TGTGCCAGCAGCCCCCCCGGGACTAGCGGGAGTAATGAGCAGTTCTTC. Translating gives CASSPPGTSGSNEQFF.

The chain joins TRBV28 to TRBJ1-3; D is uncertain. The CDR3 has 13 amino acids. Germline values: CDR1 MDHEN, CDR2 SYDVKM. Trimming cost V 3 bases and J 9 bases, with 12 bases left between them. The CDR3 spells CASSFRVAGTIYF. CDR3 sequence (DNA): TGTGCCAGCAGTTTTCGGGTGGCGGGCACCATATATTTT.

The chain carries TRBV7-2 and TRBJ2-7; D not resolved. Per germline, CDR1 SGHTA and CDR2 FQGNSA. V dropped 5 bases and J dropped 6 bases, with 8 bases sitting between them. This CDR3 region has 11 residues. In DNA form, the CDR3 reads TGTGCCAGCAGCCTAATCGGCGAGCAGTACTTC. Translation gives CASSLIGEQYF.

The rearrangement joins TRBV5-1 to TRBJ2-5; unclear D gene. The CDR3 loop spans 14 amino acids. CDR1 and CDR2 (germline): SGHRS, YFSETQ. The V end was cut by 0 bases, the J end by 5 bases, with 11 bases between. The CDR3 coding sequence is TGCGCCAGCAGCTTGGTGGGGTCCGAGGAGACCCAGTACTTC. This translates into CASSLVGSEETQYF.

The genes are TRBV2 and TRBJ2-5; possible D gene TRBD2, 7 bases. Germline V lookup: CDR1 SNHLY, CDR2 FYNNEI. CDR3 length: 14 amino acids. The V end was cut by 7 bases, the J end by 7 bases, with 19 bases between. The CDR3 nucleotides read TGTGCCAGCAACGGTGGGGGGGGCGGCCCGACCCAGTACTTC. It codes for CASNGGGGGPTQYF.

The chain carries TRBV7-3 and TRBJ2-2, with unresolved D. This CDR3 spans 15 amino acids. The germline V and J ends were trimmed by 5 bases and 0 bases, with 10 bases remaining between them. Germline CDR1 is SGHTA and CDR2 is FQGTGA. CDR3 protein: CASSPSVTNTGELFF. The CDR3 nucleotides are TGTGCCAGCAGCCCATCTGTAACGAACACCGGGGAGCTGTTTTTT.

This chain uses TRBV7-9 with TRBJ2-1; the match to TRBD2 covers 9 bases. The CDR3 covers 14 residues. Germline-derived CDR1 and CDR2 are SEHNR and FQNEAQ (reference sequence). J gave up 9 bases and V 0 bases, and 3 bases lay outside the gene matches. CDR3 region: CASSLASSGAEQFF. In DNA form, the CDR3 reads TGTGCCAGCAGCTTAGCCTCTAGCGGGGCTGAGCAGTTCTTC. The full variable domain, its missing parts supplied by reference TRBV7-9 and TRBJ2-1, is DTGVSQNPRHKITKRGQNVTFRCDPISEHNRLYWYRQTLGQGPEFLTYFQNEAQLEKSRLLSDRFSAERPKGSFSTLEIQRTEQGDSAMYLCASSLASSGAEQFFGPGTRLTVL.

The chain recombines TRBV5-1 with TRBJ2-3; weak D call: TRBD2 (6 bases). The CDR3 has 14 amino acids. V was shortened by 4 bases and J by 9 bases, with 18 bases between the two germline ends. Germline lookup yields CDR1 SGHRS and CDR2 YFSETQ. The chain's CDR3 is CASSPELNSGTQYF. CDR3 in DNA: TGCGCCAGCAGCCCGGAATTGAATAGCGGAACGCAGTATTTT.